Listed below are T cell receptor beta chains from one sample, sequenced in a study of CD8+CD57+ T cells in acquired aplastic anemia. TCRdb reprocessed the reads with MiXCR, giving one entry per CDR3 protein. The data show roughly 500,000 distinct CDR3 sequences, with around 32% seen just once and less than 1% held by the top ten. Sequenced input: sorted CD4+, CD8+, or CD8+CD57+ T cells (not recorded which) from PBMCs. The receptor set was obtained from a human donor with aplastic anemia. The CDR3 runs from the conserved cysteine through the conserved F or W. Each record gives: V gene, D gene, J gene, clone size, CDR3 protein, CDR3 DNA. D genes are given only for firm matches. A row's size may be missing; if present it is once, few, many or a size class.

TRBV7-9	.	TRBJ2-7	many	CASSSPRQEGEQYF	TGTGCCAGCAGCTCACCGAGACAAGAGGGCGAGCAGTACTTC
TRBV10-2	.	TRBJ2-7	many	CASGEGVREQYF	TGCGCCAGCGGCGAAGGGGTGAGGGAGCAGTACTTC
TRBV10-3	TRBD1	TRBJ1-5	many	CAISGGQVLNQPQHF	TGTGCCATCAGCGGAGGACAGGTACTCAATCAGCCCCAGCATTTT
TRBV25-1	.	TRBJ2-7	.	CASTRIGQSYEQYF	TGTGCCAGCACTAGAATCGGGCAGTCCTACGAGCAGTACTTC
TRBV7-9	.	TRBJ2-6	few	CASSHLSSGANVLTF	TGTGCCAGCAGCCACTTGTCCTCTGGGGCCAACGTCCTGACTTTC
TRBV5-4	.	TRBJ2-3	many	CASSSGPDTQYF	TGTGCCAGCAGCTCAGGTCCAGATACGCAGTATTTT
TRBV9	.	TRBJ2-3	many	CASSVTPGTDTQYF	TGTGCCAGCAGCGTTACTCCGGGCACAGATACGCAGTATTTT
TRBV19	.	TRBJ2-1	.	CASSIQEGVNEQFF	TGTGCCAGTAGTATCCAGGAAGGCGTTAATGAGCAGTTCTTC
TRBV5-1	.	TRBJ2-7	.	CASSLSVVGGTNYEQYF	TGCGCCAGCAGCTTGAGCGTCGTGGGAGGTACCAACTACGAGCAGTACTTC
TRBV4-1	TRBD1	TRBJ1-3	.	CASSQTGGTGNTIYF	TGCGCCAGCAGCCAAACAGGGGGCACTGGAAACACCATATATTTT
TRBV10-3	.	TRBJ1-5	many	CAINRRTKGTETYQPQHF	TGTGCCATCAACAGAAGGACCAAGGGCACGGAAACCTATCAGCCCCAGCATTTT
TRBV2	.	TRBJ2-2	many	CASSEAGRTGELFF	TGTGCCAGCAGTGAAGCGGGCAGGACCGGGGAGCTGTTTTTT
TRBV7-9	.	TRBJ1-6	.	CASTPLSGYNSPLHF	TGTGCCAGCACCCCCTTGAGCGGGTATAATTCACCCCTCCACTTT
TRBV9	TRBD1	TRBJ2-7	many	CASSATGQGSHEQYF	TGTGCCAGCAGCGCCACGGGACAGGGTAGTCACGAGCAGTACTTC
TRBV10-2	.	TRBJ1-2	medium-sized	CASSESLGHGYTF	TGCGCCAGCAGTGAGTCGTTGGGACATGGCTACACCTTC
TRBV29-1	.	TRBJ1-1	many	CSVVLAGWGAFF	TGCAGCGTTGTTCTGGCTGGATGGGGAGCTTTCTTT